Below, one T cell receptor beta chain is given with its context. Antigen unknown. The data derive from a study of T cells in tuberculosis. Study context: Sequenced TCRs come from CD1B-GMM tetramer-binding T cells. IGRA-negative adolescents, IGRA-positive adolescents with latent tuberculosis and adults with active tuberculosis formed this South African cohort.

Germline assignment: CDR1 SGHRS and CDR2 YFSETQ. The CDR3 sequence is 16 residues long. J was trimmed by 0 bases and V by 4 bases; bases with no gene match: 2. Noted time point: new active TB diagnosis, blood taken before or within 7 days of starting treatment. Study-wide results and limits: GMM-specific TCRs were nearer to active tuberculosis alpha repertoires, suggesting expansion.

Sequencing was performed with immunoSEQ multiplex PCR; in TCRdb, only in-frame clones are kept and a portion is missing. The sample contains about 37,000 clones, approximately 89% of which appear only once. This material consisted of PBMCs, taken at tuberculosis diagnosis. The chain joins TRBV5-1 to TRBJ2-4, with 12 positions matching TRBD2. This TCR was sampled from an adult with tuberculosis. CDR3 in DNA: TGCGCCAGCAGCCCGGGACTAGCGGGAGCCAAAAACATTCAGTACTTC. This encodes CASSPGLAGAKNIQYF.